The text below deals with one T cell receptor (beta chain). Antigen unknown. The data were taken from a study of blood T cells in healthy people across ages. Findings and caveats of the study: In long-lived donors, naive CD4+ cell counts and diversity exceeded those of aged donors.

A second PCR of about 7 to 11 cycles used a sample-barcoded 5' primer and a J-beta primer mix. MiXCR, run by TCRdb on the 5' RACE reads, gives a single entry per CDR3 protein. The sample consists of over a million distinct CDR3 sequences, roughly 24% of them appearing once. At least 6.5 million PBMCs were isolated per sample. This sample also appeared in a second study, on T cells of mothers and their children.

The sequenced sample was blood. This clonotype was sampled from a girl aged 2 to 10 in good health.

CDR3 in amino acids: CSVGVSSTDTQYF. CDR3 DNA sequence: TGCAGCGTTGGAGTTTCTAGCACAGATACGCAGTATTTT. The chain recombines TRBV29-1 with TRBJ2-3, with no clear D. The CDR3 is made up of 13 amino acids. V was trimmed by 4 bases and J by 0 bases, leaving 8 bases between them. CDR1 and CDR2 (germline): SQVTM, ANQGSEA.